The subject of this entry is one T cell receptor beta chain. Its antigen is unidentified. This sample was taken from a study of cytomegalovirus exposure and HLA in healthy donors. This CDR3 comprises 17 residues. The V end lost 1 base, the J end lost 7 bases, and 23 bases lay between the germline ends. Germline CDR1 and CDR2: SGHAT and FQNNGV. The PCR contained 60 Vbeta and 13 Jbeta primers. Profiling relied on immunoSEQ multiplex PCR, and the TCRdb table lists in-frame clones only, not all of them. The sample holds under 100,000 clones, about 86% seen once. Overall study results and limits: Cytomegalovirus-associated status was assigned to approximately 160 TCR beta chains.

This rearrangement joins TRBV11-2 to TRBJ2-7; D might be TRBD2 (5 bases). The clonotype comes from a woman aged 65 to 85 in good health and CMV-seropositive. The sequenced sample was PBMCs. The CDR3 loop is CASSLVSGLKVEREQYF. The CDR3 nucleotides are TGTGCCAGCAGCTTAGTATCCGGCTTGAAGGTTGAGCGGGAGCAGTACTTC.